Sequencing of this T cell receptor beta chain was carried out in a study of blood T cell repertoires in COVID-19. Study context: Italy, Spain and the United States were the sources of the convalescent and acute COVID-19 samples. Sample material is recorded as cDNA or gDNA derived from T cells, B-cell-depleted T cells, or PBMCs.

Sequencing was performed with immunoSEQ multiplex PCR; in TCRdb, only in-frame clones are kept and a portion is missing. The sample contains 85,000 to 110,000 clones, over 75% of which appear only once. V shed 3 bases, J shed 7 bases, and the junction held 6 bases outside the gene matches. This CDR3 comprises 16 residues. CDR1 and CDR2 (germline): LNHDA, SQIVND (reference sequence). Source material: peripheral blood. The chain is built from TRBV19 and TRBJ2-2; 12 bases map to TRBD1. The clonotype was recovered from a human donor in a cohort sampled during active or convalescent COVID-19. In DNA form, the CDR3 reads TGTGCCAGTAGTATTGAGGGACAGGGGGCCGTCGGGGAGCTGTTTTTT. Protein sequence: CASSIEGQGAVGELFF.